This passage covers 28 T cell receptor beta chains from one sample sequenced in a study of blood T cell repertoires in COVID-19. Assay: immunoSEQ multiplex PCR; the TCRdb copy retains only in-frame clones and omits some. The data show hundreds of thousands of clones, around 88% seen once. The sample comprised peripheral blood. The receptors come from a man older than 75 with acute or convalescent COVID-19.

The chain has TRBV2 and TRBJ1-2; D ambiguous. V was pared by 1 base and J by 5 bases, with 8 bases between. Germline CDR1 reads SNHLY; CDR2 reads FYNNEI. CDR3 size: 13 residues. CDR3 protein: CASSEVRTYGYTF. CDR3 DNA: TGTGCCAGCAGTGAAGTCCGCACTTATGGCTACACCTTC.

Only a few counts were recorded for this clone. The sample has other DNA sequences that encode this CDR3 too. V usage is TRBV18 and J usage is TRBJ1-1, with D possibly matching TRBD1 (5 bases). Trimming left V 6 bases short and J 5 bases short, with 16 bases between. The CDR3 is 14 amino acids. Germline values: CDR1 KGHSH, CDR2 LQKENI. CDR3 bases: TGTGCCAGCTCCCCCGGGGGGGGTAGGACTGAAGCTTTCTTT. This gives the protein CASSPGGGRTEAFF.

The J gene is TRBJ1-4, the V gene TRBV2, with 7 bases fitting TRBD1. Trimming removed 8 bases from V and 5 bases from J; junction bases left unmatched: 8. The germline gives CDR1 SNHLY, CDR2 FYNNEI. This CDR3 has 14 amino acids. The CDR3 sequence: CASLYRDRNEKLFF. CDR3 in DNA: TGTGCCAGCTTATACCGGGACAGAAATGAAAAACTGTTTTTT.

The CDR3 region is CAISERAGTPGDQPQHF. CDR3 nucleotide sequence: TGTGCCATCAGTGAAAGGGCGGGGACTCCCGGGGATCAGCCCCAGCATTTT. This sequence joins TRBV10-3 and TRBJ1-5; D may be TRBD1 (5 bases). This CDR3 has 17 residues. Trimming left V 3 bases short and J 5 bases short, with 20 bases between. Germline loops: CDR1 ENHRY, CDR2 SYGVKD.

Points on this clone: No DNA is shown, since the ends of the CDR3 on it are uncertain; the CDR3 is the one TCRdb lists. The CDR3 sequence: CASSSSGTGGRGYGYTF. This sequence joins TRBV28 and TRBJ1-2. Looked up from germline, CDR1 is MDHEN and CDR2 is SYDVKM. The CDR3 is 17 residues long, ends included.

This rearrangement joins TRBV6-5 to TRBJ2-1, with 11 bases lining up with TRBD2. The CDR3 runs 16 residues. CDR1 MNHEY and CDR2 SVGAGI come from the germline V gene. V trimming: 4 bases; J trimming: 6 bases; junction bases outside the gene matches: 8. The CDR3 DNA sequence: TGTGCCAGCAGTTCGGGGACTAGCGGAAGTTTCAATGAGCAGTTCTTC. Translating gives CASSSGTSGSFNEQFF.

This chain links TRBV7-8 with TRBJ1-1; TRBD1 matches 9 bases. Germline V gene lookup returns CDR1 SGHVS and CDR2 FQNEAQ. CDR3 size: 14 residues. V dropped 5 bases and J dropped 4; count of bases not matched to a gene: 5. As DNA, the CDR3 is TGTGCCAGCAGCCAAACAGGGGGCGTCACTGAAGCTTTCTTT. This codes for CASSQTGGVTEAFF.

At least ten counts were recorded for this clone. The V and J genes are TRBV6-5 and TRBJ1-1, with D possibly being TRBD1 (5 bases). Trimming left V 10 bases short and J 2 bases short, with 11 bases between. This CDR3 has 12 amino acids. From germline, CDR1 is MNHEY and CDR2 SVGAGI. CDR3 amino acids: CATAGDNTEAFF. DNA of the CDR3: TGTGCCACTGCGGGGGACAACACTGAAGCTTTCTTT.

The chain recombines TRBV7-2 with TRBJ1-6; D is uncertain. CDR3 length: 13 amino acids. Germline V lookup: CDR1 SGHTA, CDR2 FQGNSA. V lost 5 bases to trimming and J lost 7 bases, with 9 bases between them. The CDR3 sequence: CASSPGGNSPLHF. CDR3 bases: TGTGCCAGCAGCCCCGGCGGAAATTCACCCCTCCACTTT.

The chain combines TRBV12-3 or TRBV12-4 with TRBJ2-7; TRBD2 matches 7 bases. Germline trimming cut 6 bases from V and 7 bases from J; bases unmatched to any gene: 3. The CDR3 runs to 11 residues. The CDR3 sequence: CASSWRGEQYF. CDR3 in DNA: TGTGCCAGCAGCTGGCGGGGGGAGCAGTACTTC.

The CDR3 coding sequence is TGTGCCAGCTCACCAGTCGACAGGCCGTGGAACACCATATATTTT. Translating gives CASSPVDRPWNTIYF. This chain joins TRBV18 and TRBJ1-3; weak D call: TRBD1 (6 bases). V lost 2 bases to trimming and J lost 7 bases, with 15 bases between them. The CDR3 loop spans 15 amino acids. Germline assignment: CDR1 KGHSH and CDR2 LQKENI.

This chain links TRBV29-1 with TRBJ2-7, with D unresolved. Trimming removed 4 bases at V and 1 base at J, with 14 bases between. In germline, CDR1 is SQVTM, CDR2 ANQGSEA. The CDR3 is 14 amino acids. CDR3 protein: CSVAAPGLSYEQYF. The CDR3, as DNA: TGCAGCGTTGCCGCCCCGGGTTTATCCTACGAGCAGTACTTC.

The chain has TRBV19 and TRBJ1-2, with 8 bases lining up with TRBD1. Losses at the gene ends were 5 bases for V and 3 bases for J; bases not matched to a gene: 5. The CDR3 contains 14 residues. Looked up from germline, CDR1 is LNHDA and CDR2 is SQIVND (reference sequence). The CDR3 region is CASSSGQAYYGYTF. The DNA for the CDR3 is TGTGCCAGTAGTTCGGGACAGGCCTACTATGGCTACACCTTC. Drawing the rest from reference TRBV19 and TRBJ1-2, the complete variable domain is DGGITQSPKYLFRKEGQNVTLSCEQNLNHDAMYWYRQDPGQGLRLIYYSQIVNDFQKGDIAEGYSVSREKKESFPLTVTSAQKNPTAFYLCASSSGQAYYGYTFGSGTRLTVV.

A few counts support this clone. The rearrangement joins TRBV11-2 to TRBJ2-5; tentative D call: TRBD1 (5 bases). The CDR3 sequence is 13 residues long. CDR1 is SGHAT and CDR2 is FQNNGV in the germline V gene. V was trimmed by 0 bases and J by 4 bases, leaving 6 bases between them. The CDR3 reads CASSLEGPETQYF. In DNA, the CDR3 is TGTGCCAGCAGCTTAGAGGGGCCAGAGACCCAGTACTTC.

The CDR3 region is CASSQGAVRGNTEAFF. The CDR3 DNA sequence: TGCGCCAGCAGCCAAGGCGCGGTACGGGGGAACACTGAAGCTTTCTTT. The J gene is TRBJ1-1, the V gene TRBV4-1; D unresolved. The CDR3 has 16 amino acids. Germline V gene data show CDR1 as MGHRA and CDR2 as YSYEKL. Trimming stripped 1 base from V and 1 base from J, with 13 bases between.

This sequence joins TRBV28 and TRBJ1-5, with 10 nucleotides matching TRBD1. CDR3 size: 15 residues. Trimming cost V 5 bases and J 8 bases; bases outside gene matches: 9. CDR1 and CDR2 from the germline V gene are MDHEN and SYDVKM. The CDR3 region has the DNA TGTGCCAGCAGTGACCCAGGACAGGGGGTAAAGCCCCAGCATTTT. Protein product: CASSDPGQGVKPQHF.

V is TRBV27 and J is TRBJ2-2; the D is unclear. CDR3 length equals 14 residues. Trimming removed 0 bases from V and 1 base from J, with 3 bases in between. CDR1 is MNHEY and CDR2 is SMNVEV in the germline V gene (reference sequence). The DNA for the CDR3 is TGTGCCAGCAGTTTATCTAGGAACACCGGGGAGCTGTTTTTT. Translated: CASSLSRNTGELFF.

V and J are TRBV11-2 and TRBJ2-1, with a tentative D call TRBD1 (7 bases). There are 14 residues in the CDR3. Germline CDR1 and CDR2: SGHAT and FQNNGV. Trimming pared 1 base from V and 7 bases from J, leaving 11 bases between. As DNA, the CDR3 is TGTGCCAGCAGCTTAGTGGCAGGGGGGAATGAGCAGTTCTTC. Encoded protein: CASSLVAGGNEQFF.

This chain uses TRBV5-1 with TRBJ2-1; no clear D. The CDR3 runs to 15 residues. Trimming took 4 bases from V and 0 from J, leaving 11 bases between them. Germline CDR1 is SGHRS and CDR2 is YFSETQ. CDR3 sequence (DNA): TGCGCCAGCAGCCTCCCCCTGAGCTCCTACAATGAGCAGTTCTTC. Translation: CASSLPLSSYNEQFF.

The chain couples TRBV7-2 to TRBJ1-2, with D maybe TRBD1 (5 bases). Germline CDR1 is SGHTA and CDR2 is FQGNSA. Trimming took off 1 base at V and 3 bases at J, with 9 bases between the two ends. CDR3 size: 14 residues. CDR3: CASSLEPGHYGYTF. The CDR3 DNA follows: TGTGCCAGCAGCTTAGAGCCAGGGCACTATGGCTACACCTTC. Combining the CDR3 with reference TRBV7-2 and TRBJ1-2 gives the whole variable domain GAGVSQSPSNKVTEKGKDVELRCDPISGHTALYWYRQSLGQGLEFLIYFQGNSAPDKSGLPSDRFSAERTGGSVSTLTIQRTQQEDSAVYLCASSLEPGHYGYTFGSGTRLTVV.

The rearrangement links TRBV10-3 to TRBJ2-7; possible D gene TRBD2, 5 bases. The CDR3 contains 14 residues. V was clipped by 6 bases and J by 0 bases, with 12 bases between them. CDR1 ENHRY and CDR2 SYGVKD come from the germline V gene. The CDR3 DNA sequence: TGTGCCATCAGCCGGGATCAGAGCTCCTACGAGCAGTACTTC. It encodes CAISRDQSSYEQYF.

This sequence joins TRBV2 and TRBJ2-3; 7 bases line up with TRBD1. There are 15 residues in the CDR3. Trimming took 8 bases from V and 0 from J; bases not matched to a gene: 8. CDR1 and CDR2 from the germline V gene are SNHLY and FYNNEI. The CDR3 protein is CASGGQSISTDTQYF. The DNA of the CDR3 is TGTGCCAGCGGGGGACAGTCGATTAGCACAGATACGCAGTATTTT.

This chain connects TRBV14 to TRBJ2-1, with 9 bases aligning to TRBD1. The V gene end was trimmed by 4 bases and the J gene end by 4 bases; junction bases not matched to a gene: 5. The germline V gene encodes CDR1 SGHDN and CDR2 FVKESK. The CDR3 is made up of 15 amino acids. CDR3 bases: TGTGCCAGCAGCCGGGGCGGGACAGGGTACAATGAGCAGTTCTTC. Translation gives CASSRGGTGYNEQFF.

J is TRBJ2-2 and V is TRBV9; 13 bases are a match to TRBD2. The CDR3 spans 19 residues. The V and J ends lost 4 bases and 4 bases, in that order; junction bases with no gene match: 13. CDR1 is SGDLS and CDR2 is YYNGEE in the germline V gene. Here the CDR3 reads CASSLNPRTSGGATGELFF. As DNA, the CDR3 is TGTGCCAGCAGCCTCAACCCTAGGACTAGCGGGGGCGCCACCGGGGAGCTGTTTTTT.

V is TRBV24-1 and J is TRBJ2-5; 15 nucleotides agree with TRBD2. Germline lookup yields CDR1 KGHDR and CDR2 SFDVKD. There are 18 residues in the CDR3. V shed 3 bases, J shed 2 bases, and the junction held 6 bases outside the gene matches. CDR3 DNA: TGTGCCACCAGTGATCCGGGACTAGCGGGAGGTCGGCAAGAGACCCAGTACTTC. This gives the protein CATSDPGLAGGRQETQYF.

The DNA of the CDR3 is TGTGCCAGCAGAAAAACCGGGACAGGGACTTTCTATGGCTACACCTTC. Translating gives CASRKTGTGTFYGYTF. The rearrangement uses TRBV27 and TRBJ1-2; 9 bases align to TRBD1. The CDR3 extends over 16 amino acids. CDR1 is MNHEY, CDR2 SMNVEV, per germline (reference sequence). Trimming at V came to 6 bases and at J to 4 bases, leaving 12 bases not matched to a gene.

The chain recombines TRBV11-2 with TRBJ2-7, with a weak D call TRBD2 (5 bases). Trimming shortened V by 6 bases and J by 6 bases, and 15 bases separated the two germline ends. Germline assignment: CDR1 SGHAT and CDR2 FQNNGV. The CDR3 is 13 residues long. The CDR3 region has the DNA TGTGCCAGCAGTCTAGAGGGTTCGGGCGAGCAGTACTTC. Protein: CASSLEGSGEQYF.

The chain couples TRBV5-1 to TRBJ1-4, with D unclear. Germline assignment: CDR1 SGHRS and CDR2 YFSETQ. Trimming took off 6 bases at V and 0 bases at J, with 12 bases between the two ends. CDR3 length equals 15 residues. The CDR3 sequence: CASTSAGATNEKLFF. CDR3 in DNA: TGCGCCAGCACCTCGGCCGGAGCAACTAATGAAAAACTGTTTTTT.